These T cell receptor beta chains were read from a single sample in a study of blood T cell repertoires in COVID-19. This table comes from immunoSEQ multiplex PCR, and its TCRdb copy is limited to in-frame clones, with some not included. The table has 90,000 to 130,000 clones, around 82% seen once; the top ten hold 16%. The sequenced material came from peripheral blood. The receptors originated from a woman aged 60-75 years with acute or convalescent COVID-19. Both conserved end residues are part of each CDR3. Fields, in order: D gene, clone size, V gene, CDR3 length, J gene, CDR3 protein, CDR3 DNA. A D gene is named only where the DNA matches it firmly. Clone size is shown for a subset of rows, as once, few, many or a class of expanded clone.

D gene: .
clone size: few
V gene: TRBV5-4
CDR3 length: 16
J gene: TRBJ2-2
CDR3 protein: CASSLFFGGLTGELFF
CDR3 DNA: TGTGCCAGCAGCTTGTTTTTCGGGGGACTGACCGGGGAGCTGTTTTTT

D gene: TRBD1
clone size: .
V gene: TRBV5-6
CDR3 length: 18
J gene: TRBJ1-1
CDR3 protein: CASSSGTGGPLVNTEAFF
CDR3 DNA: TGTGCCAGCAGCAGCGGGACAGGCGGCCCTTTGGTGAACACTGAAGCTTTCTTT

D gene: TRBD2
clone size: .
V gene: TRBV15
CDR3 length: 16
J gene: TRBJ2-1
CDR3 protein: CATSRRSGGAGNEQFF
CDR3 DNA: TGTGCCACCAGCAGGCGCAGCGGGGGGGCCGGAAATGAGCAGTTCTTC

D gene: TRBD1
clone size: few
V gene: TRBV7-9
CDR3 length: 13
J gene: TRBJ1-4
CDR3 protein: CASSQWDREKLFF
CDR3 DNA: TGTGCCAGCAGCCAATGGGACAGAGAAAAACTGTTTTTT

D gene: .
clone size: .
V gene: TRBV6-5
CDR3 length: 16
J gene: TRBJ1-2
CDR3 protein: CASSYSPQTANYGYTF
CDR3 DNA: TGTGCCAGCAGTTACTCCCCCCAGACAGCTAACTATGGCTACACCTTC

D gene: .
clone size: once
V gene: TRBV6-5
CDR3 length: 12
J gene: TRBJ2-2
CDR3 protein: CASRDSYGELFF
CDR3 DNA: TGTGCCAGCAGAGACAGCTACGGGGAGCTGTTTTTT

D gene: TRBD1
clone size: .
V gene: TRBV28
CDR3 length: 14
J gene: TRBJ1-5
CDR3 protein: CASRTGGRNQPQHF
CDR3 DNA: TGTGCCAGTCGGACAGGGGGACGCAATCAGCCCCAGCATTTT

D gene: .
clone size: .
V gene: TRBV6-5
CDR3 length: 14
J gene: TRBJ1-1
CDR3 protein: CASRKGQGSTEAFF
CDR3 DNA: TGTGCCAGCAGGAAGGGACAAGGGTCCACTGAAGCTTTCTTT

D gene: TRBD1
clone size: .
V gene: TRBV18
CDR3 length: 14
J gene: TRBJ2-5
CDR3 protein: CASSRPGTVETQYF
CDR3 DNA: TGTGCCAGCTCACGACCCGGGACAGTTGAGACCCAGTACTTC

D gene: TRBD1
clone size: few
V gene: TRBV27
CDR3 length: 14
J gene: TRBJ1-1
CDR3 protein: CASSSGGPNTEAFF
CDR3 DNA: TGTGCCAGCAGTTCAGGGGGCCCGAACACTGAAGCTTTCTTT